This T cell receptor beta chain was documented in a study of blood T cell repertoires in COVID-19. Background on the study: Italy, Spain and the United States were the sources of the convalescent and acute COVID-19 samples.

TCRdb's table, derived via immunoSEQ multiplex PCR, lists solely in-frame clones and lacks some. Here the sample spans about 150,000 clones, 76% being singletons. This receptor was taken from a man in his fifties or sixties with acute or convalescent COVID-19. The sample was peripheral blood.

Here the CDR3 reads CASKRLVSTDTQYF. CDR3 DNA: TGTGCCAGCAAGAGACTGGTTAGCACAGATACGCAGTATTTT. The chain recombines TRBV2 with TRBJ2-3; the D is unclear. CDR1 and CDR2 from the germline V gene are SNHLY and FYNNEI. The CDR3 runs to 14 residues. V lost 7 bases, J lost 0 bases, and 11 bases lay in between.